The 14 T cell receptor beta chains below all came from one sample that was sequenced in a study of blood T cell repertoires in COVID-19. Profiled with immunoSEQ multiplex PCR; TCRdb holds only in-frame clones, not every one. The table has roughly 25,000 clones, 60% to 70% seen once. Material for sequencing was peripheral blood. Receptors were obtained from a man between 60 and 75 years old with active or convalescent COVID-19.

There are a few counts of this clone. V gene TRBV5-1 combines with J gene TRBJ2-4; TRBD1 is a possible D gene (5 bases). The germline V and J ends were trimmed by 5 bases and 0 bases, with 15 bases remaining between them. This CDR3 has 16 amino acids. In germline, CDR1 is SGHRS, CDR2 YFSETQ. CDR3 in DNA: TGCGCCAGCAGTCGCGGCAGGGTACTAGCCAAAAACATTCAGTACTTC. This sequence encodes CASSRGRVLAKNIQYF.

The table lists this clone with a few counts. The chain employs TRBV6-5 and TRBJ1-6, with 7 bases identical to TRBD1. The germline V gene encodes CDR1 MNHEY and CDR2 SVGAGI. This CDR3 region has 14 residues. The junction had 11 bases not matched to a gene; V was cut back by 11 bases and J by 7 bases. DNA for the CDR3: TGTGCCGGTACAGGGACAGCTAGCAATTCACCCCTCCACTTT. Amino acids: CAGTGTASNSPLHF.

The chain employs TRBV5-1 and TRBJ2-7; TRBD1 agrees at 8 bases. V lost 4 bases, J lost 7 bases, and 10 bases stayed unmatched. The CDR3 has 14 amino acids. Per germline, CDR1 SGHRS and CDR2 YFSETQ. In DNA, the CDR3 is TGCGCCAGCAGCGCCGGACAGGGAGGCTTTGAGCAGTACTTC. Its protein is CASSAGQGGFEQYF.

The chain carries TRBV27 and TRBJ2-5; D unclear. The CDR3 consists of 12 residues. V was clipped by 2 bases and J by 7 bases, with 8 bases between them. Germline assignment: CDR1 MNHEY and CDR2 SMNVEV (reference sequence). Here the CDR3 DNA reads TGTGCCAGCAGTTTAGGCTCGGGGACCCAGTACTTC. Its translation is CASSLGSGTQYF.

The rearrangement links TRBV5-5 to TRBJ1-2, with 7 bases matching TRBD1. Germline V gene data show CDR1 as SGHKS and CDR2 as YYEKEE (reference sequence). The CDR3 runs 13 residues. J gave up 7 bases and V 4 bases, and 7 bases lay outside the gene matches. The CDR3 region is CASSPTPGGGYTF. The CDR3 DNA follows: TGTGCCAGCAGCCCAACCCCAGGGGGTGGCTACACCTTC.

This sequence joins TRBV29-1 and TRBJ1-1; possible D gene TRBD1, 6 bases. The CDR3 has 16 residues. From germline, CDR1 is SQVTM and CDR2 ANQGSEA. Between the trimmed V and J ends, which lost 5 bases and 0 bases, there was a span of 19 bases. For the CDR3, the DNA is TGCAGCGTTTTAGGGGGGGCGCAAGGGATGAACACTGAAGCTTTCTTT. Amino acid sequence: CSVLGGAQGMNTEAFF.

This clone has a single count. This rearrangement joins TRBV24-1 to TRBJ2-1, with 9 bases lining up with TRBD1. This CDR3 spans 16 amino acids. Germline CDR1 is KGHDR and CDR2 is SFDVKD. Germline trimming cut 4 bases from V and 6 bases from J; bases unmatched to any gene: 9. The chain's CDR3 is CATSDSRQGEVNEQFF. CDR3 DNA: TGTGCCACCAGTGACAGTCGACAGGGGGAAGTCAATGAGCAGTTCTTC.

This clone has a handful of counts. The V call is TRBV2, the J call TRBJ1-5, with D unresolved. This CDR3 contains 17 residues. V was pared by 5 bases and J by 5 bases, with 22 bases between. Looked up from germline, CDR1 is SNHLY and CDR2 is FYNNEI. CDR3 protein: CASSTPSGWGVDQPQHF. The DNA for the CDR3 is TGTGCCAGCAGTACTCCTTCGGGGTGGGGAGTGGATCAGCCCCAGCATTTT.

CDR3 loop: CASSLGDRTGEKLFF. The CDR3 nucleotides are TGTGCCAGCTCCCTTGGGGACAGGACAGGTGAAAAACTGTTTTTT. This chain uses TRBV18 with TRBJ1-4; 8 bases are a match to TRBD1. V lost 6 bases, J lost 7 bases, and 10 bases stayed unmatched. CDR1 is KGHSH and CDR2 is LQKENI in the germline V gene. The length of the CDR3 is 15 residues.

The chain carries TRBV9 and TRBJ1-2, with 7 positions matching TRBD1. J gave up 6 bases and V 3 bases, and 11 bases lay outside the gene matches. CDR3 length equals 15 residues. Germline CDR1 and CDR2: SGDLS and YYNGEE. CDR3 in amino acids: CASSAQGPSKDGYTF. Here the CDR3 DNA reads TGTGCCAGCAGCGCACAGGGGCCCTCCAAGGATGGCTACACCTTC.

This chain uses TRBV29-1 with TRBJ1-2; D is ambiguous. V was shortened by 3 bases and J by 8 bases, with 19 bases between the two germline ends. Germline loops: CDR1 SQVTM, CDR2 ANQGSEA. This CDR3 has 14 residues. CDR3 region: CSVEVPGRVRGYTF. CDR3 bases: TGCAGCGTTGAGGTCCCGGGGAGGGTCAGGGGCTACACCTTC.

This clone turned up a few times. The chain employs TRBV21-1 and TRBJ2-7; the table assigns TRBD1, which was not confirmed against the DNA. TRBV21-1 is a documented pseudogene. This CDR3 comprises 17 residues. CDR3 sequence: CASSKAGTAQGVNEQYF. CDR3 bases: TGTGCCAGCAGCAAAGCCGGGACAGCCCAGGGGGTAAACGAGCAGTACTTC.

The gene calls are TRBV5-5 and TRBJ1-1; 12 bases are a match to TRBD1. This CDR3 is built from 19 residues. The junction had 13 bases not matched to a gene; V was cut back by 4 bases and J by 0 bases. Germline CDR1 and CDR2: SGHKS and YYEKEE (reference sequence). The CDR3 is CASSNRPPGQGALNTEAFF. The CDR3, as DNA: TGTGCCAGCAGCAACCGACCTCCGGGACAGGGGGCTTTGAACACTGAAGCTTTCTTT. Drawing the rest from reference TRBV5-5 and TRBJ1-1, the complete variable domain is DAGVTQSPTHLIKTRGQQVTLRCSPISGHKSVSWYQQVLGQGPQFIFQYYEKEERGRGNFPDRFSARQFPNYSSELNVNALLLGDSALYLCASSNRPPGQGALNTEAFFGQGTRLTVV.

This chain links TRBV10-3 with TRBJ2-7, with D perhaps matching TRBD2 (6 bases). V shed 10 bases and J shed 0 bases, with 19 bases lying between them. The CDR3 has 15 amino acids. Germline V gene sequence: CDR1 ENHRY, CDR2 SYGVKD. This CDR3 reads CASTSGLKNSYEQYF. The CDR3 DNA is TGTGCCAGCACCTCGGGACTGAAAAACTCCTACGAGCAGTACTTC.